The 17 T cell receptor beta chains below were found in one sample sequenced in a study of blood T cells in healthy people across ages. Together with a sample-barcoded 5' primer, a J-beta primer mix was included in a second PCR lasting 7 to 11 cycles. TCRdb reprocessed the 5' RACE reads with MiXCR, giving one entry per CDR3 protein. The sample has 1.5 million to 2 million distinct CDR3 sequences, roughly 27% seen once. What was sequenced was blood. These TCRs come from a woman in her 30s in good health.

This clonotype was found many times. The V call is TRBV7-2, the J call TRBJ2-7, with TRBD1 as a possible D gene (6 bases). Germline values: CDR1 SGHTA, CDR2 FQGNSA. Trimming stripped 6 bases from V and 0 bases from J, with 12 bases between. This CDR3 contains 14 residues. The CDR3 region has the DNA TGTGCCAGCAGACCCGACAGGAGCTCCTACGAGCAGTACTTC. As protein: CASRPDRSSYEQYF.

On this clonotype: At one end, the junction sequence differs from germline, possibly due to a read error. The chain is built from TRBV4-3 and TRBJ1-6; D remains unclear. This CDR3 comprises 15 residues. Per the germline V gene, CDR1 is LGHNA and CDR2 is YSLEER. Here the CDR3 DNA reads TGCGCCAGTAGCCAAGATCTAACAGCTAATTCACCCCTCCACTTT. Its translation: CASSQDLTANSPLHF.

Worth noting for this clonotype: A much larger clone differs by one base, so this may be a read error. This chain joins TRBV29-1 and TRBJ2-5; D is undetermined. There are 13 residues in the CDR3. With 1 base removed from V and 5 bases from J, the gap between germline ends came to 11 bases. Germline CDR1 is SQVTM and CDR2 is ANQGSEA. CDR3 bases: TGCAGCGTTGAAGGGTCAGTCTTGGAGACCCAGTACTTC. Residues: CSVEGSVLETQYF.

This clonotype was seen a handful of times. The chain is built from TRBV9 and TRBJ1-1; D uncertain. The CDR3 sequence is 14 residues long. CDR1 SGDLS and CDR2 YYNGEE come from the germline V gene. V lost 0 bases and J 4 bases, leaving 10 bases between the germline ends. In DNA, the CDR3 is TGTGCCAGCAGCGTAGCCGGTGTTGGCACTGAAGCTTTCTTT. Protein: CASSVAGVGTEAFF.

J is TRBJ2-2 and V is TRBV7-2; 12 nucleotides match TRBD2. The trim removed 7 bases at V and 8 bases at J, leaving 8 bases unmatched. CDR1 and CDR2 from the germline V gene are SGHTA and FQGNSA. The CDR3 consists of 15 residues. The CDR3 is CASTLRTSGKGELFF. The CDR3 nucleotides are TGTGCCAGCACCCTTAGGACTAGCGGGAAAGGGGAGCTGTTTTTT. Full variable domain (rest looked up from reference TRBV7-2 and TRBJ2-2): GAGVSQSPSNKVTEKGKDVELRCDPISGHTALYWYRQSLGQGLEFLIYFQGNSAPDKSGLPSDRFSAERTGGSVSTLTIQRTQQEDSAVYLCASTLRTSGKGELFFGEGSRLTVL.

V gene TRBV5-1 combines with J gene TRBJ2-3, with TRBD1 matching over 7 bases. The CDR3 totals 16 residues. Looked up from germline, CDR1 is SGHRS and CDR2 is YFSETQ. With V trimmed by 0 bases and J by 5 bases, 9 bases remained unmatched. The CDR3: CASSLARGQPGDTQYF. The CDR3 coding sequence is TGCGCCAGCAGCTTGGCCCGGGGACAGCCGGGAGATACGCAGTATTTT.

Note on this clonotype: A much more abundant neighbour one base away suggests this may be a read error. This sequence joins TRBV6-5 and TRBJ2-7; perhaps D is TRBD1 or TRBD2 (5 bases each). The CDR3 loop spans 15 amino acids. The V gene lost 7 bases and the J gene lost 0 bases, with 16 bases spanning the gap. The germline CDR1 and CDR2 sequences are MNHEY and SVGAGI. CDR3 bases: TGTGCCAGCACTTCAGCGAGGGGCGGCTCCTACGAGCAGTACTTC. Translating gives CASTSARGGSYEQYF.

This clonotype was picked up a small number of times. The chain is built from TRBV4-3 and TRBJ1-5; the D is unclear. Trimming removed 2 bases from V and 4 bases from J, with 9 bases in between. The germline CDR1 and CDR2 sequences are LGHNA and YSLEER. This CDR3 comprises 14 residues. The CDR3 DNA reads as TGCGCCAGCAGCCAAAATCGCTCTAATCAGCCCCAGCATTTT. Its protein product is CASSQNRSNQPQHF.

Written as DNA, the CDR3 is TGTGCCTGGAGTGTCCCCCCTGACACTGAAGCTTTCTTT. This gives the protein CAWSVPPDTEAFF. The V gene is TRBV30, the J gene TRBJ1-1; no clear D. V was shortened by 0 bases and J by 3 bases, with 8 bases between the two germline ends. This CDR3 region has 13 residues. Germline assignment: CDR1 GTSNPN and CDR2 SVGIG (reference sequence).

Only a few counts were recorded for this clonotype. The CDR3 spells CASRADKETQYF. The CDR3 DNA sequence: TGTGCCAGCAGGGCGGACAAAGAGACCCAGTACTTC. The chain recombines TRBV2 with TRBJ2-5; weak D call: TRBD1 (5 bases). Per germline, CDR1 SNHLY and CDR2 FYNNEI. The CDR3 loop spans 12 amino acids. Trimming pared 6 bases from V and 3 bases from J, leaving 8 bases between.

This clonotype was picked up many times. The chain has TRBV29-1 and TRBJ2-7; D might be TRBD2 (6 bases). The CDR3 runs 14 residues. The germline V gene encodes CDR1 SQVTM and CDR2 ANQGSEA. The V gene lost 4 bases and the J gene lost 3 bases, with 16 bases spanning the gap. The CDR3 protein is CSVAPHRENYEQYF. The CDR3, as DNA: TGCAGCGTTGCCCCCCACCGGGAGAACTACGAGCAGTACTTC.

CDR3 bases: TGTGCCAGCAGTCATAGCGGGGGGGCTATCTACAATGAGCAGTTCTTC. This codes for CASSHSGGAIYNEQFF. This chain links TRBV2 with TRBJ2-1; 11 positions match TRBD2. This CDR3 has 16 residues. Trimming cost V 5 bases and J 3 bases; bases outside gene matches: 6. Germline V gene data show CDR1 as SNHLY and CDR2 as FYNNEI.

This rearrangement joins TRBV6-5 to TRBJ2-7; TRBD1 matches at 8 bases. The CDR3 runs to 15 residues. Looked up from germline, CDR1 is MNHEY and CDR2 is SVGAGI. J was trimmed by 0 bases and V by 6 bases; bases with no gene match: 7. CDR3 sequence: CASRGDRMSSYEQYF. In DNA, the CDR3 is TGTGCCAGCAGAGGGGACAGGATGAGCTCCTACGAGCAGTACTTC.

The V and J genes are TRBV5-1 and TRBJ2-1, with D possibly TRBD1 on 5 matching bases. The V end lost 0 bases, the J end lost 1 base, and 11 bases lay between the germline ends. Germline CDR1 and CDR2: SGHRS and YFSETQ. The CDR3 contains 16 residues. CDR3 sequence reads: CASSLDRQGSYNEQFF. CDR3 sequence (DNA): TGCGCCAGCAGCTTGGATCGGCAGGGTTCCTACAATGAGCAGTTCTTC. The full variable domain, completed using reference TRBV5-1 and TRBJ2-1, is KAGVTQTPRYLIKTRGQQVTLSCSPISGHRSVSWYQQTPGQGLQFLFEYFSETQRNKGNFPGRFSGRQFSNSRSEMNVSTLELGDSALYLCASSLDRQGSYNEQFFGPGTRLTVL.

In regard to this clonotype: Mismatch with germline at one junction end may stem from a read error. V gene TRBV28 combines with J gene TRBJ2-6; D tentatively reads TRBD1 or TRBD2 (5 bases each). Per the germline V gene, CDR1 is MDHEN and CDR2 is SYDVKM. This CDR3 comprises 17 residues. CDR3 coding DNA: TGTGCCAGCGGCCTGAGAGGACTCCGCTCTGGGGCCAACGTCCGGACTTTC. It yields the protein CASGLRGLRSGANVRTF.

This clonotype was seen a handful of times. V and J are TRBV6-2 or TRBV6-3 and TRBJ2-5; TRBD2 matches 7 bases. V lost 7 bases to trimming and J lost 3 bases; unmatched junction nucleotides: 8. This CDR3 comprises 14 residues. Germline V CDR1 and CDR2: MNHEY, SVGEGT. CDR3 residues: CASKTGGGEETQYF. CDR3 sequence (DNA): TGTGCCAGCAAAACGGGGGGAGGGGAAGAGACCCAGTACTTC.

This chain connects TRBV4-1 to TRBJ2-6; D unresolved. The germline V and J ends were trimmed by 4 bases and 0 bases, with 13 bases remaining between them. Germline CDR1 and CDR2: MGHRA and YSYEKL. The CDR3 extends over 17 amino acids. The CDR3 loop reads CASSRGQMASGANVLTF. CDR3 sequence (DNA): TGCGCCAGCAGCCGTGGGCAGATGGCCTCTGGGGCCAACGTCCTGACTTTC.